Listed here are 18 T cell receptor beta chains from one sample, sequenced in a study of breast tumors, draining lymph nodes, adjacent tissues. The lymph nodes were axillary draining lymph nodes from breast cancer patients. TCRdb fed the multiplex PCR reads into MiXCR, producing one record per CDR3 protein. The repertoire consists of 200,000 to 250,000 distinct CDR3 sequences, with around 35% occurring once and the leading ten covering about 3.3%. What was sequenced was axillary lymph node tissue. The receptor source for this set is a female donor with breast cancer. Some clones in this sample may be carry-over from other donors' samples.

This clonotype was observed at least ten times. V gene TRBV7-6 combines with J gene TRBJ2-2; D is undetermined. The germline V gene encodes CDR1 SGHVS and CDR2 FNYEAQ. The CDR3 totals 18 residues. V was shortened by 1 base and J by 0 bases, with 15 bases between the two germline ends. This chain's CDR3 is CASSLGSGRAANTGELFF. As DNA, the CDR3 is TGTGCCAGCAGCTTAGGATCTGGAAGGGCCGCGAACACCGGGGAGCTGTTTTTT. Drawing the rest from reference TRBV7-6 and TRBJ2-2, the complete variable domain is GAGVSQSPRYKVTKRGQDVALRCDPISGHVSLYWYRQALGQGPEFLTYFNYEAQQDKSGLPNDRFSAERPEGSISTLTIQRTEQRDSAMYRCASSLGSGRAANTGELFFGEGSRLTVL.

This clonotype was seen ten or more times. The chain links TRBV4-1 to TRBJ2-5; TRBD1 or TRBD2 may be the D gene (5 bases each). Trimming stripped 0 bases from V and 4 bases from J, with 15 bases between. CDR1 is MGHRA and CDR2 is YSYEKL in the germline V gene. CDR3 length: 16 amino acids. CDR3 sequence: CASSQDKGPVTETQYF. The DNA for the CDR3 is TGCGCCAGCAGCCAAGATAAGGGACCAGTTACAGAGACCCAGTACTTC.

The chain is built from TRBV28 and TRBJ2-5; D is undetermined. V dropped 5 bases and J dropped 0 bases, with 4 bases sitting between them. From germline, CDR1 is MDHEN and CDR2 SYDVKM. This CDR3 has 12 amino acids. The CDR3 reads CASSVYQETQYF. In DNA, the CDR3 is TGTGCCAGCAGTGTCTACCAAGAGACCCAGTACTTC. The full variable domain, its missing parts supplied by reference TRBV28 and TRBJ2-5, is DVKVTQSSRYLVKRTGEKVFLECVQDMDHENMFWYRQDPGLGLRLIYFSYDVKMKEKGDIPEGYSVSREKKERFSLILESASTNQTSMYLCASSVYQETQYFGPGTRLLVL.

In its sample, this clonotype was seen many times. The chain joins TRBV15 to TRBJ2-5; D ambiguous. Germline V gives CDR1 LNHNV, CDR2 YYDKDF (reference sequence). The V and J ends lost 0 bases and 5 bases respectively, with 13 bases between them. The CDR3 is 15 residues long. CDR3 in DNA: TGTGCCACCAGCAGAGAAGCAGGCACCGGGGAGACCCAGTACTTC. It codes for CATSREAGTGETQYF.

This clonotype came up many times. The chain joins TRBV6-2 or TRBV6-3 to TRBJ1-6; D uncertain. Germline-derived CDR1 and CDR2 are MNHEY and SVGEGT. The CDR3 runs 11 residues. V was clipped by 6 bases and J by 7 bases, with 4 bases between them. The CDR3 DNA reads TGTGCCAGCAGCGAGAATTCACCCCTCCACTTT. Residues: CASSENSPLHF.

Many counts were recorded for this clonotype. The rearrangement links TRBV7-9 to TRBJ2-1, with D hard to call. CDR3 length equals 17 residues. The ends were cut back, 0 bases at V and 0 bases at J, with 12 bases in the middle. The germline CDR1 and CDR2 sequences are SEHNR and FQNEAQ (reference sequence). CDR3 sequence: CASSLAAYSPSYNEQFF. CDR3 DNA: TGTGCCAGCAGCTTAGCGGCCTACTCCCCCTCCTACAATGAGCAGTTCTTC.

This clonotype was seen just once. The chain is built from TRBV24-1 and TRBJ2-7, with D unresolved. V was clipped by 12 bases and J by 3 bases, with 29 bases between them. Germline V gene sequence: CDR1 KGHDR, CDR2 SFDVKD. The CDR3 is made up of 17 amino acids. CDR3 coding DNA: TGTGCCCGAAGTACTGGGTCTCTTGTCCTCCCCCTCTACGAGCAGTACTTC. Its translation is CARSTGSLVLPLYEQYF.

This chain joins TRBV7-9 and TRBJ2-6, with 9 bases identical to TRBD1. Germline loops: CDR1 SEHNR, CDR2 FQNEAQ (reference sequence). Trimming cost V 7 bases and J 0 bases; bases outside gene matches: 13. This CDR3 contains 19 residues. CDR3 residues: CASTTGTGCRSSGANVLTF. CDR3 coding DNA: TGTGCCAGCACTACCGGGACAGGGTGCAGGAGCTCTGGGGCCAACGTCCTGACTTTC.

This clonotype was seen ten or more times. V and J are TRBV6-1 and TRBJ1-2; D uncertain. The CDR3 spans 12 residues. V lost 4 bases to trimming and J lost 3 bases, with 6 bases between them. Germline V CDR1 and CDR2: MNHNS, SASEGT. The CDR3, as DNA: TGTGCCAGCAGTGTGATGGACTATGGCTACACCTTC. This sequence encodes CASSVMDYGYTF.

The chain combines TRBV19 with TRBJ2-1, with 9 bases matching TRBD2. After removal of 11 bases from V and 7 bases from J, the junction contained 9 bases not matched to a gene. This CDR3 comprises 13 residues. The germline V gene has CDR1 LNHDA and CDR2 SQIVND (reference sequence). The DNA of the CDR3 is TGTGCCTTGAAGCGGGGGGCCTTGAATGAGCAGTTCTTC. Protein product: CALKRGALNEQFF.

This clonotype showed up many times. The rearrangement uses TRBV7-2 and TRBJ2-2, with a tentative D call TRBD1 (8 bases). CDR3 size: 17 residues. V lost 2 bases, J lost 4 bases, and 17 bases lay in between. Germline lookup yields CDR1 SGHTA and CDR2 FQGNSA. This CDR3 is CASSLWGGRGRTGELFF. The CDR3 DNA follows: TGTGCCAGCAGCTTATGGGGGGGCAGGGGGCGCACCGGGGAGCTGTTTTTT.

The chain employs TRBV5-5 and TRBJ2-7; TRBD1 matches at 7 bases. The CDR3 length is 14 residues. V shed 6 bases and J 1 base; nucleotides not matched to a gene: 7. Germline CDR1 is SGHKS and CDR2 is YYEKEE (reference sequence). CDR3 protein: CASKLGTASYEQYF. In DNA form, the CDR3 reads TGTGCCAGCAAATTAGGGACAGCGTCCTACGAGCAGTACTTC.

The V gene is TRBV7-2, the J gene TRBJ1-3, with D maybe TRBD1 (5 bases). This CDR3 is built from 22 residues. Per germline, CDR1 SGHTA and CDR2 FQGNSA. Deletions cut 1 base from V and 0 bases from J, with 28 bases between. CDR3 nucleotides: TGTGCCAGCAGCTTAGAGGTCCCGGCGGGGCGCGTATACCACCCCTCTGGAAACACCATATATTTT. Protein: CASSLEVPAGRVYHPSGNTIYF.

Here the CDR3 reads CASRDRVYNEQFF. CDR3 nucleotides: TGCGCCAGTAGGGACAGGGTATACAATGAGCAGTTCTTC. This chain joins TRBV10-1 and TRBJ2-1, with 9 bases fitting TRBD1. The CDR3 length is 13 residues. Germline V lookup: CDR1 WNHNN, CDR2 SYGVQD (reference sequence). Losses at the gene ends were 9 bases for V and 4 bases for J; bases not matched to a gene: 4.

This clonotype has a count of ten or more. V usage is TRBV7-2 and J usage is TRBJ2-5; 7 nucleotides align to TRBD2. The CDR3 length is 16 residues. V dropped 5 bases and J dropped 6; count of bases not matched to a gene: 15. The germline CDR1 and CDR2 sequences are SGHTA and FQGNSA. The CDR3 nucleotides read TGTGCCAGCAGCCCCACGGGCGGGAGAAGCGGGCAGACCCAGTACTTC. Amino acids: CASSPTGGRSGQTQYF.

This clonotype was observed at least ten times. Being one base from a much bigger clone, this may be a read error. This sequence joins TRBV20-1 and TRBJ2-5; D is possibly TRBD1 (6 bases). Germline values: CDR1 DFQATT, CDR2 SNEGSKA (reference sequence). The CDR3 has 14 residues. Here the CDR3 reads CSANQGTLQATQYF. In DNA form, the CDR3 reads TGCAGTGCTAACCAAGGGACACTTCAAGCGACCCAGTACTTC.

The chain couples TRBV25-1 to TRBJ2-7; TRBD1 agrees at 11 bases. Germline V gene lookup returns CDR1 MGHDK and CDR2 SYGVNS. The V gene end was trimmed by 8 bases and the J gene end by 6 bases; junction bases not matched to a gene: 6. CDR3 length: 13 amino acids. The DNA for the CDR3 is TGTGCCAGCGAAGGACAGGGGGCGTTCGAGCAGTACTTC. Protein: CASEGQGAFEQYF.

The J gene is TRBJ1-1, the V gene TRBV7-4; possibly TRBD1 for D (6 bases). The germline CDR1 and CDR2 sequences are SGHVT and SQSDAQ. The CDR3 has 9 amino acids. Trimming removed 7 bases from V and 12 bases from J, with 9 bases in between. The CDR3 sequence is CASTGQSFF. The CDR3, as DNA: TGTGCCAGCACCGGACAGTCTTTCTTT.